Shown below are 13 T cell receptor beta chains from a single sample sequenced in a study of a mutant IDH1 vaccine in newly diagnosed glioma. Sequenced by immunoSEQ multiplex PCR; TCRdb stores in-frame clones only, minus some. The sample has about 42,000 clones, around 85% seen once. Indicated time point: week 5, during vaccination. Each dose of the vaccine consisted of 300 ug of mutant IDH1 20-mer peptide, with topical imiquimod. Which antigens these TCRs recognize remains unknown. The specimen was PBMCs, collected from a glioma patient whose treatment included an IDH1 peptide vaccine. The receptors shown here come from a man in his forties with glioma.

The chain links TRBV28 to TRBJ2-7; D ambiguous. The CDR3 is 16 amino acids. The ends were cut back, 6 bases at V and 4 bases at J, with 22 bases in the middle. Germline V gene lookup returns CDR1 MDHEN and CDR2 SYDVKM. Here the CDR3 DNA reads TGTGCCAGCAGCTCCCCTTCCGCTAACTTACTGTACGAGCAGTACTTC. It encodes CASSSPSANLLYEQYF.

The chain is built from TRBV4-1 and TRBJ2-2, with D maybe TRBD1 (5 bases). There are 14 residues in the CDR3. V was shortened by 6 bases and J by 7 bases, with 15 bases between the two germline ends. Germline V gene lookup returns CDR1 MGHRA and CDR2 YSYEKL. The CDR3 nucleotides read TGCGCCAGCAGATTTGTGGGGCAGGACGGGGAGCTGTTTTTT. The encoded protein is CASRFVGQDGELFF.

This chain joins TRBV7-9 and TRBJ2-7; unclear D gene. The CDR3 loop spans 11 amino acids. Per the germline V gene, CDR1 is SEHNR and CDR2 is FQNEAQ (reference sequence). V lost 5 bases and J 3 bases, leaving 5 bases between the germline ends. CDR3 DNA: TGTGCCAGCAGCCCTCTCTACGAGCAGTACTTC. It is translated as CASSPLYEQYF.

The genes are TRBV19 and TRBJ1-1; D is perhaps TRBD1 (5 bases). Trimming left V 4 bases short and J 1 base short, with 13 bases between. The V gene's germline CDR1 is LNHDA and CDR2 SQIVND (reference sequence). The CDR3 spans 15 residues. CDR3: CASSTLRVANTEAFF. The CDR3 DNA follows: TGTGCCAGTAGTACCCTCAGGGTTGCGAACACTGAAGCTTTCTTT.

V is TRBV10-3 and J is TRBJ2-5; D might be TRBD1 or TRBD2, each matching 5 bases. V shed 3 bases and J shed 5 bases, with 7 bases lying between them. The V gene's germline CDR1 is ENHRY and CDR2 SYGVKD. The CDR3 is 12 residues long. For the CDR3, the DNA is TGTGCCATCAGTGACAGGGAGGAGACCCAGTACTTC. Its protein is CAISDREETQYF.

This clone came up a few times. The chain combines TRBV27 with TRBJ2-1, with a possible D match to TRBD2 (6 bases). The germline V and J ends were trimmed by 8 bases and 0 bases, with 11 bases remaining between them. The germline gives CDR1 MNHEY, CDR2 SMNVEV (reference sequence). The CDR3 runs to 14 residues. CDR3 DNA sequence: TGTGCCAGCCGTCGGGGGAGCTCCTACAATGAGCAGTTCTTC. Protein product: CASRRGSSYNEQFF.

This clone was detected only once. V is TRBV6-6 and J is TRBJ1-2, with TRBD1 matching 8 bases. The CDR3 runs to 16 residues. V dropped 6 bases and J dropped 8; count of bases not matched to a gene: 17. Germline V gene lookup returns CDR1 MNHNY and CDR2 SVGAGI (reference sequence). The CDR3 sequence: CASSPSDRVYGNGYTF. CDR3 in DNA: TGTGCCAGCAGCCCTTCGGACAGGGTGTATGGAAACGGCTACACCTTC.

This chain uses TRBV9 with TRBJ2-5, with TRBD1 identical over 8 bases. CDR3 size: 15 residues. Germline CDR1 and CDR2: SGDLS and YYNGEE. V lost 3 bases and J lost 5; bases outside the gene matches: 9. The CDR3 protein is CASSGPGGRWETQYF. The CDR3 DNA sequence: TGTGCCAGCAGCGGACCAGGGGGCAGATGGGAGACCCAGTACTTC.

V and J are TRBV14 and TRBJ2-1, with D unresolved. This CDR3 is built from 12 residues. CDR1 and CDR2 (germline): SGHDN, FVKESK. Trimming cost V 8 bases and J 7 bases, with 12 bases left between them. CDR3 region: CASGAQLNEQFF. The CDR3 bases are TGTGCCAGCGGCGCACAGCTTAATGAGCAGTTCTTC. The full variable domain, with the rest looked up from reference TRBV14 and TRBJ2-1, is EAGVTQFPSHSVIEKGQTVTLRCDPISGHDNLYWYRRVMGKEIKFLLHFVKESKQDESGMPNNRFLAERTGGTYSTLKVQPAELEDSGVYFCASGAQLNEQFFGPGTRLTVL.

The chain uses TRBV15 and TRBJ2-3; D might be TRBD1 (6 bases). V gave up 3 bases and J gave up 5 bases, with 15 bases separating them. The CDR3 is 15 residues long. Germline CDR1 and CDR2: LNHNV and YYDKDF (reference sequence). The CDR3 here is CATSSQQGWGDTQYF. In DNA form, the CDR3 reads TGTGCCACCAGCAGTCAACAGGGTTGGGGAGATACGCAGTATTTT.

This clone was detected only once. The chain links TRBV10-3 to TRBJ2-2; 16 bases are shared with TRBD2. Per the germline V gene, CDR1 is ENHRY and CDR2 is SYGVKD. CDR3 size: 19 residues. J lost 5 bases, V lost 4 bases, and 10 bases had no gene match. CDR3 amino acids: CAISGAGTSGRAGTGELFF. In nucleotides, the CDR3 is TGTGCCATCAGTGGGGCCGGGACTAGCGGGAGGGCCGGGACCGGGGAGCTGTTTTTT.

This clone appeared a single time. This chain connects TRBV6-5 to TRBJ1-3; the match to TRBD1 covers 7 bases. The V and J ends lost 6 bases and 4 bases, in that order; junction bases with no gene match: 6. The CDR3 totals 14 residues. Germline CDR1 reads MNHEY; CDR2 reads SVGAGI. In DNA, the CDR3 is TGTGCCAGCAGACAGACAGGGACAGGAAACACCATATATTTT. Translation: CASRQTGTGNTIYF.

The genes are TRBV7-2 and TRBJ2-7; D is ambiguous. V was trimmed by 6 bases and J by 2 bases, leaving 17 bases between them. The CDR3 is made up of 15 amino acids. CDR1 is SGHTA and CDR2 is FQGNSA in the germline V gene. CDR3 sequence reads: CASRVTLQGAYEQYF. The CDR3, as DNA: TGTGCCAGCAGGGTGACACTCCAAGGCGCCTACGAGCAGTACTTC.